This T cell receptor (beta chain) originates from a study of human T cells and chemical hapten exposure. This clonotype was picked up many times. Time point defined: patch test 3, about 24 weeks after DPC sensitization. Treatment given: therapeutic diphenylcyclopropenone sensitization with weekly scalp DPC. Trimming cost V 5 bases and J 6 bases, with 14 bases left between them. This CDR3 is 14 amino acids long. Germline values: CDR1 KGHSH, CDR2 LQKENI. TCRdb re-derived calls from the RACE reads in MiXCR, one entry per CDR3 protein. Counted here are tens of thousands of distinct CDR3 sequences, 9.5% to 15% occurring once; the ten biggest clones make up roughly 2.3%.

The chain couples TRBV18 to TRBJ2-1, with D possibly matching TRBD2 (7 bases). The sequence derives from a man aged 25-40 years with alopecia areata. Some clones in this sample may be carry-over from other donors' samples. Sequenced here: whole blood, sampled in connection with sensitization to the hapten diphenylcyclopropenone (DPC). The CDR3 here is CASSSYRGANEQFF. CDR3 coding DNA: TGTGCCAGCTCATCCTATCGGGGGGCCAATGAGCAGTTCTTC.